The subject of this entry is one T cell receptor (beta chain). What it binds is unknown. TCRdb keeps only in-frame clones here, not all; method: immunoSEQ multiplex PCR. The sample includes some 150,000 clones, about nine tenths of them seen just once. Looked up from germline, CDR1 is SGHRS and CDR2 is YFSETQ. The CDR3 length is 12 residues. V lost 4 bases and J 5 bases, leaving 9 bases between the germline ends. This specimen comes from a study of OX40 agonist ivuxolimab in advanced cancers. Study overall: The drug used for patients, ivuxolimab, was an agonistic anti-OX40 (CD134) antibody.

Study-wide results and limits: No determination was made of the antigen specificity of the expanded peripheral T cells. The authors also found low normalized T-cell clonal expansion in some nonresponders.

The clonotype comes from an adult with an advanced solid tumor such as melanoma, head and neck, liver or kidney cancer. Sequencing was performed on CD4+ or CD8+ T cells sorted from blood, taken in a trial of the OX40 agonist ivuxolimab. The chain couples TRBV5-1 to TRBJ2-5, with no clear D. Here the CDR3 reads CASSITRETQYF. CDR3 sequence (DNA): TGCGCCAGCAGCATAACCAGGGAGACCCAGTACTTC.